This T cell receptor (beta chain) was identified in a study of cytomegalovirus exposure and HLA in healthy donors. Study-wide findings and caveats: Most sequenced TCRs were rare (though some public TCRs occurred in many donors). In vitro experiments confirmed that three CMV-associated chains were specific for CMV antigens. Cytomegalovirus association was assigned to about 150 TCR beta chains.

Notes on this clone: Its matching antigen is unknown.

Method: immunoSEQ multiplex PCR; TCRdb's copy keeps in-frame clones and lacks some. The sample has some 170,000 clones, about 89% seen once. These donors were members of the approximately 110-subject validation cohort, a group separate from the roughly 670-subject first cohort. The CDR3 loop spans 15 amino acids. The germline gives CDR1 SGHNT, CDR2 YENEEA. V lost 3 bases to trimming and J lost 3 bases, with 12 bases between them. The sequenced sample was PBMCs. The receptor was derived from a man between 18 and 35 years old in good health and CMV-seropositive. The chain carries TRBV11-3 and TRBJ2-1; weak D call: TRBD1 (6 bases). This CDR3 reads CASSLTGGDYNEQFF. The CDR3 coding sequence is TGTGCCAGCAGCTTGACAGGTGGGGACTACAATGAGCAGTTCTTC.